This TCR beta chain emerged from a study of OX40 agonist ivuxolimab in advanced cancers. Across the study: Ivuxolimab was administered intravenously to patients at 0.01 to 10 mg/kg every 2 weeks. Study-wide results and limits: At 0.1 to 3.0 mg/kg and by week 6, clonal expansion occurred in CD4+ and CD8+ blood T cells.

The data were produced by immunoSEQ multiplex PCR, yet TCRdb's version contains in-frame clones alone and is incomplete. The repertoire holds fewer than 130,000 clones, with roughly nine tenths as singletons. On this clone: Antigen specificity is unknown.

The germline CDR1 and CDR2 sequences are MDHEN and SYDVKM. Trimming cost V 1 base and J 5 bases, with 6 bases left between them. The CDR3 loop spans 13 amino acids. Sequences were derived from CD4+ or CD8+ T cells sorted from blood, sampled in a trial of the OX40 agonist ivuxolimab. The chain has TRBV28 and TRBJ1-5; D perhaps matches TRBD1 (5 bases). The TCR originated in an adult with an advanced solid tumor such as melanoma, head and neck, liver or kidney cancer. CDR3 sequence (DNA): TGTGCCAGCAGTTTATTAGGGGATCAGCCCCAGCATTTT. It yields the protein CASSLLGDQPQHF. The whole variable domain, filled in from reference TRBV28 and TRBJ1-5, reads DVKVTQSSRYLVKRTGEKVFLECVQDMDHENMFWYRQDPGLGLRLIYFSYDVKMKEKGDIPEGYSVSREKKERFSLILESASTNQTSMYLCASSLLGDQPQHFGDGTRLSIL.